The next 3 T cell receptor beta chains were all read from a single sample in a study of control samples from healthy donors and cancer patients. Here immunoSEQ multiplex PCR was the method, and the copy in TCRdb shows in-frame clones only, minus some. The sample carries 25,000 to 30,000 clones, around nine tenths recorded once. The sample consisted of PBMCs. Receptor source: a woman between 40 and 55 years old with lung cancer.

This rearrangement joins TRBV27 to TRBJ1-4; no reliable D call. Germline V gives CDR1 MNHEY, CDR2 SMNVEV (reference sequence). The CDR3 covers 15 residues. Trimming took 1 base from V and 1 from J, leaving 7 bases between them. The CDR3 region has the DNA TGTGCCAGCAGTTTATTAGGTGGAACTAATGAAAAACTGTTTTTT. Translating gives CASSLLGGTNEKLFF.

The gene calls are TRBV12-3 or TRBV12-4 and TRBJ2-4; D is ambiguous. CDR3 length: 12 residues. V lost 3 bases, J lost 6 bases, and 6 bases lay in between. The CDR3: CASSFSRNIQYF. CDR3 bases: TGTGCCAGCAGTTTCAGCCGAAACATTCAGTACTTC.

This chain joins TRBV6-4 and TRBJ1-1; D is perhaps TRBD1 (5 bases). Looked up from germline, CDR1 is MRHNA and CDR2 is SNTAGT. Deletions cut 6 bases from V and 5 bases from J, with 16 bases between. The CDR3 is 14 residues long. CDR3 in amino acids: CASRPGPMGTEAFF. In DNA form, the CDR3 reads TGTGCCAGCAGACCGGGACCCATGGGGACTGAAGCTTTCTTT.